This T cell receptor (beta chain) derives from a study of blood T cell repertoires in COVID-19. Overall study context: Donors in the United States, Italy and Spain gave samples during acute or convalescent COVID-19.

V gave up 8 bases and J gave up 4 bases, with 9 bases separating them. This CDR3 has 13 amino acids. Germline V gene sequence: CDR1 MNHEY, CDR2 SMNVEV (reference sequence). Original data processing: The assay estimated nucleated cells by amplifying reference gene primers. Measured with immunoSEQ multiplex PCR; TCRdb has only the in-frame clones, and not every one. That table is the source of V, J and clone size, and D and trimming were worked out from the DNA. The table shows some 50,000 clones, with approximately 93% occurring only once. This clone has only one observation. The rearrangement uses TRBV27 and TRBJ1-6; D possibly corresponds to TRBD1 (5 bases). The clonotype comes from a man in his sixties with COVID-19, enrolled during active disease. Sequencing was performed on peripheral blood. CDR3 amino acids: CASQRQYNSPLHF. The CDR3 bases are TGTGCCAGCCAGCGACAGTATAATTCACCCCTCCACTTT.